This T cell receptor beta chain was profiled in a study of blood T cell repertoires in COVID-19. Germline CDR1 is GTSNPN and CDR2 is SVGIG (reference sequence). After removal of 0 bases from V and 2 bases from J, the junction contained 10 bases not matched to a gene. The CDR3 sequence is 18 residues long. Clones were sequenced by immunoSEQ multiplex PCR, and TCRdb holds only the in-frame ones, with some missing. The table records around 300,000 clones, around 89% of them present only once. The sequence derives from a woman aged 45-59 years who had recovered from COVID-19. The sample consisted of PBMCs or T cells enriched from blood (not recorded which). V gene TRBV30 combines with J gene TRBJ1-4; TRBD1 matches at 9 bases. The CDR3 region is CAWSVTQGAGWTNEKLFF. The CDR3 DNA follows: TGTGCCTGGAGTGTCACACAGGGGGCAGGATGGACTAATGAAAAACTGTTTTTT.